The sequence of this TCR beta chain was determined in a study of response to subunit inactivated influenza vaccine (dated by TCRdb to about 2018). At the level of the whole study: The study used deep quantitative T cell receptor repertoire profiling to track responses to a trivalent subunit inactivated influenza vaccine.

As encoded in the germline V gene, CDR1 is SNHLY while CDR2 is FYNNEI. Relative to germline, V is missing 5 bases and J is missing 3 bases, with 6 bases of the junction outside any gene match. The CDR3, cysteine through phenylalanine, is 16 amino acids long. Just CDR3 DNA is preserved here, 48 bases in frame from base 1. The library was obtained by RT-PCR. The sample was run on an Illumina HiSeq 2500. The public reads were run again by TCRdb, first through fastp at Q25 and then through MiXCR, and only productive beta chains were kept. CDR3 protein sequences are deduplicated, and each keeps its most common genes and DNA. This sample comprises roughly 650,000 distinct CDR3 sequences, around 14% of them detected only once. The ten largest clones represent 11% of the sample. This clonotype was observed a few times. The clone's antigen remains unknown. Base qualities are not recorded, but no much larger clone differs from it by a single base.

Overall study results and their limits: According to the authors, only a limited number of new T cells may be recruited by each seasonal influenza vaccination.

Here the sequenced sample was PBMCs from blood, taken about 13 days after vaccination. The clonotype comes from a man aged 50-60 years who received an inactivated influenza vaccine. Donor details come from another sample of the same person, matched by shared clones. The chain is assembled from TRBV2 and TRBJ2-1, and 11 bases in between align with TRBD1. The CDR3 sequence is CASSSSGTGGYNEQFF. The DNA sequence reads TGTGCCAGCAGTTCCTCCGGGACAGGGGGCTACAATGAGCAGTTCTTC.